This TCR beta chain came from a study of blood T cell repertoires in COVID-19. This clone was observed a single time. The V and J ends lost 10 bases and 1 base respectively, with 15 bases between them. Germline V lookup: CDR1 MDHEN, CDR2 SYDVKM. The CDR3 sequence is 14 residues long. Repertoires were generated with immunoSEQ multiplex PCR, while TCRdb's copy carries only in-frame clones and drops some. The sample holds 250,000 to 350,000 clones, approximately 83% seen once. The rearrangement links TRBV28 to TRBJ2-3, with D tentatively TRBD1 (5 bases). Sequenced input: PBMCs or T cells enriched from blood (not recorded which). This sequence originates from a woman aged 25 to 39 who had recovered from COVID-19. The CDR3 bases are TGTGCCACCGGAGCGAAACAGGGCACAGATACGCAGTATTTT. Amino acid sequence: CATGAKQGTDTQYF.